This TCR beta chain was observed in a study of shared clonotypes between healthy human individuals. General study points: With several donors compared, 4% to 5.5% of naive CD4 clonotypes were shared. On the whole, naive subsets had larger estimated richness than memory subsets had.

Naive CD8 cells lacked CD45RO and underwent positive selection for CCR7, leaving out terminally differentiated effector memory CD45RA+ cells. All donors qualified as healthy HIV-negative adults and had experienced no recent acute infections or vaccinations. Assay: immunoSEQ multiplex PCR; the TCRdb copy retains only in-frame clones and omits some. The repertoire holds a few million clones, with 85% to 95% as singletons. The germline CDR1 and CDR2 sequences are SGHVS and FNYEAQ. V was clipped by 5 bases and J by 6 bases, with 16 bases between them. The CDR3 loop spans 14 amino acids. In regard to this clone: Its specificity is not known.

Source material: naive CD8+ T cells from PBMCs. The chain has TRBV7-6 and TRBJ1-2, with D perhaps TRBD1 (6 bases). This clonotype was sampled from a man between 18 and 29 years old in good health. Some clones in this sample may be carry-over from other donors' samples. The CDR3 DNA sequence: TGTGCCAGCAGCGCCTTCCCAACAGGGAATGGCTACACCTTC. Translation: CASSAFPTGNGYTF.